The 26 T cell receptor beta chains in this list originate from one sample, sequenced in a study of OX40 agonist ivuxolimab in advanced cancers. Sequencing was performed with immunoSEQ multiplex PCR; in TCRdb, only in-frame clones are kept and a portion is missing. Here the sample spans over 30,000 clones, more than 75% being singletons. Sequenced here: CD4+ or CD8+ T cells sorted from blood, sampled in a trial of the OX40 agonist ivuxolimab. The receptors were gathered from an adult with an advanced solid tumor such as melanoma, head and neck, liver or kidney cancer.

This rearrangement joins TRBV15 to TRBJ2-7; perhaps TRBD1 as D (6 bases). The CDR3 runs 14 residues. Trimming took 5 bases from V and 7 from J, leaving 18 bases between them. CDR1 is LNHNV, CDR2 YYDKDF, per germline (reference sequence). The CDR3 nucleotides are TGTGCCACCAGCGCCCGGGACACCCATCAAGAGCAGTACTTC. Encoded protein: CATSARDTHQEQYF.

The J gene is TRBJ2-7, the V gene TRBV10-1; D gene ambiguous. This CDR3 has 11 residues. V lost 4 bases, J lost 5 bases, and 6 bases lay in between. Germline V gives CDR1 WNHNN, CDR2 SYGVQD (reference sequence). The CDR3 DNA is TGCGCCAGCAGTGCTGGAAACGAGCAGTACTTC. This encodes CASSAGNEQYF.

V and J are TRBV2 and TRBJ2-5, with D perhaps matching TRBD1 (5 bases). The germline V gene has CDR1 SNHLY and CDR2 FYNNEI. The CDR3 is 14 residues long. Trimming removed 6 bases from V and 2 bases from J, with 13 bases in between. The chain's CDR3 is CASRGLWRQETQYF. DNA of the CDR3: TGTGCCAGCAGGGGGCTATGGAGACAAGAGACCCAGTACTTC.

This rearrangement joins TRBV18 to TRBJ2-7, with D unresolved. Trimming took 1 base from V and 4 from J, leaving 8 bases between them. Germline-derived CDR1 and CDR2 are KGHSH and LQKENI. The CDR3 extends over 13 amino acids. CDR3 DNA sequence: TGTGCCAGCTCACCACGTCGCGGTTACGAGCAGTACTTC. Translation: CASSPRRGYEQYF.

The genes are TRBV5-3 and TRBJ1-3; no clear D. TRBV5-3 is marked as an open reading frame, function uncertain. The CDR3 length is 15 residues. The V and J ends lost 4 bases and 0 bases respectively, with 11 bases between them. The CDR3 coding sequence is TGTGCCAGAAGCATTCTCGGGCTCTCTGGAAACACCATATATTTT. Translation gives CARSILGLSGNTIYF.

A few counts support this clone. For the CDR3, the DNA is TGCGCCAGCAGTGAGTCACTATGGGCGGATACGCAGTATTTT. Translated: CASSESLWADTQYF. The J gene is TRBJ2-3, the V gene TRBV10-1; the D is unclear. CDR3 length: 14 amino acids. The germline gives CDR1 WNHNN, CDR2 SYGVQD (reference sequence). V was trimmed by 0 bases and J by 6 bases, leaving 10 bases between them.

The CDR3 DNA reads as TGTGCTTCGGGCTGGGGAGTTTACGAGCAGTACTTC. Its protein is CASGWGVYEQYF. The chain combines TRBV10-3 with TRBJ2-7; the D gene is possibly TRBD2 (5 bases). CDR3 size: 12 residues. Germline V gene lookup returns CDR1 ENHRY and CDR2 SYGVKD.

The CDR3 reads CASSPDRGLGVSNQPQHF. The CDR3, as DNA: TGTGCCAGCAGTCCTGATCGGGGGCTGGGGGTTAGCAATCAGCCCCAGCATTTT. The genes are TRBV27 and TRBJ1-5; a weak D match, TRBD1 (6 bases). The germline CDR1 and CDR2 sequences are MNHEY and SMNVEV (reference sequence). This CDR3 has 18 amino acids. The ends were cut back, 5 bases at V and 0 bases at J, with 20 bases in the middle.

V gene TRBV18 combines with J gene TRBJ1-6, with D unclear. The CDR3 covers 13 residues. Trimming removed 4 bases from V and 8 bases from J, with 9 bases in between. Germline V lookup: CDR1 KGHSH, CDR2 LQKENI. CDR3 loop: CASSHSTDSPLHF. CDR3 nucleotides: TGTGCCAGCTCACATTCCACGGATTCACCCCTCCACTTT.

This clone was seen a few times. The chain links TRBV28 to TRBJ2-6; D gene ambiguous. This CDR3 comprises 13 residues. V was cut by 6 bases and J by 2 bases, with 5 bases left in between. CDR1 and CDR2 (germline): MDHEN, SYDVKM. CDR3 sequence reads: CASSLAGANVLTF. In DNA form, the CDR3 reads TGTGCCAGCAGCCTGGCTGGGGCCAACGTCCTGACTTTC.

The V gene is TRBV2, the J gene TRBJ1-4, with 10 positions matching TRBD1. Germline lookup yields CDR1 SNHLY and CDR2 FYNNEI. The CDR3 loop spans 14 amino acids. Trimming removed 7 bases from V and 6 bases from J; junction bases left unmatched: 5. CDR3 sequence reads: CASITGTGDEKLFF. The CDR3 coding sequence is TGTGCCAGCATCACCGGGACAGGGGATGAAAAACTGTTTTTT.

The chain couples TRBV10-3 to TRBJ1-1, with D perhaps TRBD1 (5 bases). The V end lost 10 bases, the J end lost 0 bases, and 12 bases lay between the germline ends. Per the germline V gene, CDR1 is ENHRY and CDR2 is SYGVKD. The CDR3 covers 13 residues. CDR3 region: CATGGALNTEAFF. The CDR3, as DNA: TGTGCCACGGGCGGGGCTCTGAACACTGAAGCTTTCTTT.

This chain joins TRBV11-3 and TRBJ2-1, with D perhaps matching TRBD1 (6 bases). The CDR3 contains 15 residues. In germline, CDR1 is SGHNT, CDR2 YENEEA. Trimming cost V 2 bases and J 11 bases, with 19 bases left between them. CDR3 in DNA: TGTGCCAGCAGCTTAAACAGGGCTACGTTTCCACAGCAGTTCTTC. Its protein product is CASSLNRATFPQQFF.

This clone is labeled medium-sized. J is TRBJ2-3 and V is TRBV7-9, with D perhaps TRBD1 (5 bases). The CDR3 runs to 13 residues. The germline gives CDR1 SEHNR, CDR2 FQNEAQ (reference sequence). V lost 5 bases and J lost 3, with 9 bases in between. Here the CDR3 DNA reads TGTGCCAGCAGCCGCAGACAGACAGATACGCAGTATTTT. Its translation: CASSRRQTDTQYF.

The CDR3 coding sequence is TGTGCCATCAGTGGGGGGACAATTTCCTACGAGCAGTACTTC. This sequence encodes CAISGGTISYEQYF. This chain joins TRBV10-3 and TRBJ2-7; perhaps TRBD1 as D (6 bases). Trimming left V 4 bases short and J 1 base short, with 11 bases between. Germline V CDR1 and CDR2: ENHRY, SYGVKD. There are 14 residues in the CDR3.

The chain is built from TRBV5-8 and TRBJ2-2; D may correspond to TRBD1 or TRBD2 (5 bases each). V lost 4 bases and J lost 1, with 11 bases in between. The V gene's germline CDR1 is SGHTS and CDR2 YDEGEE. The CDR3 length is 15 residues. The DNA of the CDR3 is TGTGCCAGCAGCCCCGGGACGAGGAACACCGGGGAGCTGTTTTTT. Its translation is CASSPGTRNTGELFF.

The V call is TRBV11-2, the J call TRBJ2-7, with 9 bases that match TRBD2. CDR1 and CDR2 from the germline V gene are SGHAT and FQNNGV. J was trimmed by 4 bases and V by 7 bases; bases with no gene match: 14. The CDR3 totals 16 residues. Here the CDR3 DNA reads TGTGCCAGCAACCATGGCAGGGGCGGGAGGGCGTACGAGCAGTACTTC. Protein: CASNHGRGGRAYEQYF.

This chain links TRBV5-6 with TRBJ1-1, with D possibly being TRBD1 (6 bases). Looked up from germline, CDR1 is SGHDT and CDR2 is YYEEEE. There are 14 residues in the CDR3. The V end was cut by 4 bases, the J end by 1 base, with 11 bases between. CDR3 in amino acids: CASSLGQWNTEAFF. The CDR3 nucleotides are TGTGCCAGCAGCCTTGGACAGTGGAACACTGAAGCTTTCTTT. Full variable domain (remainder filled in from reference TRBV5-6 and TRBJ1-1): DAGVTQSPTHLIKTRGQQVTLRCSPKSGHDTVSWYQQALGQGPQFIFQYYEEEERQRGNFPDRFSGHQFPNYSSELNVNALLLGDSALYLCASSLGQWNTEAFFGQGTRLTVV.

The chain joins TRBV6-5 to TRBJ1-1, with D unclear. The CDR3 totals 14 residues. Trimming pared 3 bases from V and 3 bases from J, leaving 11 bases between. Germline-derived CDR1 and CDR2 are MNHEY and SVGAGI. Here the CDR3 reads CASSYRTLDTEAFF. CDR3 bases: TGTGCCAGCAGTTATCGAACCTTGGACACTGAAGCTTTCTTT.

This clone has more than one count but fewer than ten. This chain joins TRBV5-6 and TRBJ1-2, with 7 bases aligning to TRBD1. Germline CDR1 is SGHDT and CDR2 is YYEEEE. The CDR3 loop spans 15 amino acids. With V trimmed by 3 bases and J by 4 bases, 9 bases remained unmatched. DNA for the CDR3: TGTGCCAGCAGCTCTGGCATAGGGGGCATCTATGGCTACACCTTC. Its protein product is CASSSGIGGIYGYTF.

This CDR3 reads CASSSGGTDLYEQYF. The DNA of the CDR3 is TGTGCCAGCAGTTCTGGCGGGACAGACCTCTACGAGCAGTACTTC. The rearrangement links TRBV28 to TRBJ2-7, with D tentatively TRBD1 (7 bases). Trimming left V 4 bases short and J 3 bases short, with 16 bases between. There are 15 residues in the CDR3. The germline V gene has CDR1 MDHEN and CDR2 SYDVKM. The whole variable domain, remainder taken from reference TRBV28 and TRBJ2-7, is DVKVTQSSRYLVKRTGEKVFLECVQDMDHENMFWYRQDPGLGLRLIYFSYDVKMKEKGDIPEGYSVSREKKERFSLILESASTNQTSMYLCASSSGGTDLYEQYFGPGTRLTVT.

The chain uses TRBV29-1 and TRBJ2-1, with 9 nucleotides matching TRBD2. With V trimmed by 8 bases and J by 3 bases, 5 bases remained unmatched. CDR3 length: 13 residues. Germline CDR1 and CDR2: SQVTM and ANQGSEA. CDR3 in DNA: TGCAGCCTCGGGACTAGCAGCTACAATGAGCAGTTCTTC. Protein sequence: CSLGTSSYNEQFF.

This sequence joins TRBV5-5 and TRBJ2-7; D remains unclear. Germline assignment: CDR1 SGHKS and CDR2 YYEKEE (reference sequence). V was clipped by 4 bases and J by 6 bases, with 17 bases between them. This CDR3 has 14 residues. The CDR3 DNA follows: TGTGCCAGCAGCCCTGACACGGGTTTGGGCGAGCAGTACTTC. Translating gives CASSPDTGLGEQYF. Based on the CDR3 plus reference TRBV5-5 and TRBJ2-7, the full variable domain is DAGVTQSPTHLIKTRGQQVTLRCSPISGHKSVSWYQQVLGQGPQFIFQYYEKEERGRGNFPDRFSARQFPNYSSELNVNALLLGDSALYLCASSPDTGLGEQYFGPGTRLTVT.

The genes are TRBV5-5 and TRBJ1-3; D uncertain. The germline V gene has CDR1 SGHKS and CDR2 YYEKEE (reference sequence). This CDR3 has 15 amino acids. With 5 bases removed from V and 4 bases from J, the gap between germline ends came to 16 bases. CDR3 residues: CASRPGHTLGNTIYF. CDR3 bases: TGTGCCAGCAGACCTGGGCATACTCTGGGAAACACCATATATTTT.

The chain combines TRBV11-3 with TRBJ1-1, with D possibly being TRBD1 (6 bases). Germline V gene lookup returns CDR1 SGHNT and CDR2 YENEEA. The CDR3 runs to 14 residues. The V end was cut by 5 bases, the J end by 4 bases, with 14 bases between. CDR3 residues: CASSQTDRGTEAFF. For the CDR3, the DNA is TGTGCCAGCAGCCAAACGGACAGAGGCACTGAAGCTTTCTTT.

The chain couples TRBV7-3 to TRBJ2-3, with a tentative D call TRBD2 (5 bases). The germline V gene encodes CDR1 SGHTA and CDR2 FQGTGA. Trimming cost V 2 bases and J 3 bases, with 15 bases left between them. CDR3 length: 16 residues. For the CDR3, the DNA is TGTGCCAGCAGCTTATTAGGGCTACTAGAGACAGATACGCAGTATTTT. Protein sequence: CASSLLGLLETDTQYF.